Following are 30 T cell receptor beta chains from one sample sequenced in a study of blood T cell repertoires in COVID-19. Data came from immunoSEQ multiplex PCR; TCRdb stores just in-frame clones and leaves some out. This table has about 270,000 clones, under 95% appearing once. The sample taken for sequencing was PBMCs or T cells enriched from blood (not recorded which). The receptors here all came from a woman aged 40 to 49 with acute COVID-19.

The count of this clone is one. The rearrangement links TRBV5-4 to TRBJ2-3; 10 bases fit TRBD1. J lost 3 bases, V lost 4 bases, and 5 bases had no gene match. CDR1 and CDR2 from the germline V gene are SGHNT and YYREEE (reference sequence). This CDR3 comprises 15 residues. CDR3 loop: CASSRTGGGTDTQYF. In DNA, the CDR3 is TGTGCCAGCAGCAGGACAGGGGGGGGTACAGATACGCAGTATTTT.

The chain uses TRBV19 and TRBJ2-1, with TRBD2 identical over 10 bases. Germline CDR1 and CDR2: LNHDA and SQIVND (reference sequence). The CDR3 has 17 residues. J was trimmed by 5 bases and V by 0 bases; bases with no gene match: 7. The CDR3 protein is CASSIDLGTSAHNEQFF. The CDR3 DNA reads TGTGCCAGTAGTATAGATCTTGGGACTAGCGCCCACAATGAGCAGTTCTTC.

This clone was found once. The V gene is TRBV3-1 (or the pseudogene TRBV3-2), the J gene TRBJ2-2; 7 bases line up with TRBD2. V trimming: 8 bases; J trimming: 0 bases; junction bases outside the gene matches: 3. This CDR3 has 14 residues. CDR1 and CDR2 from the germline V gene are LGHDT and YNNKEL (reference sequence). The DNA of the CDR3 is TGTGCCAGCCGAGGACTAGCGAACACCGGGGAGCTGTTTTTT. Translated, it gives CASRGLANTGELFF.

This clone was found many times. The chain combines TRBV6-1 with TRBJ1-4; D is possibly TRBD1 (5 bases). V shed 4 bases and J shed 0 bases, with 15 bases lying between them. Germline values: CDR1 MNHNS, CDR2 SASEGT. The CDR3 spans 17 residues. The DNA of the CDR3 is TGTGCCAGCAGTGTTCGGCTCTCGACAGCAACTAATGAAAAACTGTTTTTT. Translated, it gives CASSVRLSTATNEKLFF.

The CDR3 is CASSQPRPGTWNTGELFF. In nucleotides, the CDR3 is TGCGCCAGCAGTCAACCACGTCCCGGGACTTGGAACACCGGGGAGCTGTTTTTT. The chain recombines TRBV23-1 with TRBJ2-2; D may be TRBD2 (6 bases). TRBV23-1 belongs to the ORF category, with a function that is uncertain. The CDR3 extends over 18 amino acids. The V end lost 2 bases, the J end lost 1 base, and 17 bases lay between the germline ends.

The V and J genes are TRBV2 and TRBJ2-3, with a possible D match to TRBD1 (6 bases). The CDR3 loop spans 14 amino acids. V was trimmed by 10 bases and J by 0 bases, leaving 14 bases between them. Germline V CDR1 and CDR2: SNHLY, FYNNEI. The CDR3 loop is CATKQGISTDTQYF. The CDR3 DNA reads as TGTGCCACCAAGCAGGGGATTAGCACAGATACGCAGTATTTT.

This chain uses TRBV7-9 with TRBJ2-7; TRBD1 is a possible D gene (6 bases). The CDR3 length is 14 residues. Germline-derived CDR1 and CDR2 are SEHNR and FQNEAQ (reference sequence). Trimming stripped 1 base from V and 6 bases from J, with 13 bases between. CDR3 residues: CASSLGVRGGEQYF. The DNA of the CDR3 is TGTGCCAGCAGCTTAGGGGTAAGAGGGGGCGAGCAGTACTTC.

The chain carries TRBV27 and TRBJ2-7; 12 nucleotides match TRBD2. V was clipped by 5 bases and J by 0 bases; unmatched bases: 11. The CDR3 covers 18 residues. The germline V gene encodes CDR1 MNHEY and CDR2 SMNVEV (reference sequence). For the CDR3, the DNA is TGTGCCAGCAGTACCAGACTAGCGGGGGAACGGGGCTCCTACGAGCAGTACTTC. It yields the protein CASSTRLAGERGSYEQYF.

The chain is built from TRBV7-9 and TRBJ1-1; possible D gene TRBD1, 6 bases. Trimming pared 5 bases from V and 0 bases from J, leaving 10 bases between. Looked up from germline, CDR1 is SEHNR and CDR2 is FQNEAQ (reference sequence). The CDR3 is 14 residues long. CDR3 sequence reads: CASSRDNMNTEAFF. The CDR3 nucleotides are TGTGCCAGCAGCCGGGACAACATGAACACTGAAGCTTTCTTT.

The chain carries TRBV2 and TRBJ2-7, with no clear D. This CDR3 comprises 11 residues. V shed 9 bases and J shed 2 bases, with 8 bases lying between them. Germline values: CDR1 SNHLY, CDR2 FYNNEI. CDR3 amino acids: CASAGAYEQYF. DNA for the CDR3: TGTGCCAGTGCCGGAGCCTACGAGCAGTACTTC.

This chain connects TRBV7-9 to TRBJ2-5; 7 bases align to TRBD2. Trimming took 2 bases from V and 5 from J; bases not matched to a gene: 5. CDR1 is SEHNR and CDR2 is FQNEAQ in the germline V gene (reference sequence). The CDR3 has 14 residues. This CDR3 reads CASSLRAGTETQYF. CDR3 in DNA: TGTGCCAGCAGCTTACGAGCGGGGACGGAGACCCAGTACTTC.

V gene TRBV6-4 combines with J gene TRBJ1-1; D may be TRBD1 (5 bases). Germline CDR1 and CDR2: MRHNA and SNTAGT. Trimming removed 7 bases at V and 0 bases at J, with 9 bases between. There are 13 residues in the CDR3. As DNA, the CDR3 is TGTGCCAGCAAGGAGGGGATGAACACTGAAGCTTTCTTT. This sequence encodes CASKEGMNTEAFF.

This chain connects TRBV28 to TRBJ1-3, with a tentative D call TRBD1 (6 bases). The CDR3 contains 14 residues. Germline CDR1 MDHEN, CDR2 SYDVKM. V was trimmed by 8 bases and J by 0 bases, leaving 11 bases between them. The CDR3 DNA is TGTGCCAGCCGGGGGGCGACCTCTGGAAACACCATATATTTT. Protein sequence: CASRGATSGNTIYF. The whole variable domain, remainder taken from reference TRBV28 and TRBJ1-3, is DVKVTQSSRYLVKRTGEKVFLECVQDMDHENMFWYRQDPGLGLRLIYFSYDVKMKEKGDIPEGYSVSREKKERFSLILESASTNQTSMYLCASRGATSGNTIYFGEGSWLTVV.

The V call is TRBV3-1 (or the pseudogene TRBV3-2), the J call TRBJ2-3; 15 nucleotides align to TRBD2. The V segment lost 5 bases and the J segment 6 bases; nucleotides outside the gene matches: 3. Germline-derived CDR1 and CDR2 are LGHDT and YNNKEL (reference sequence). This CDR3 contains 15 residues. CDR3 bases: TGTGCCAGCAGCGGGACTAGCGGGAGGCTGGATACGCAGTATTTT. It encodes CASSGTSGRLDTQYF.

The genes are TRBV7-6 and TRBJ1-3; D is undetermined. The ends were cut back, 0 bases at V and 0 bases at J, with 6 bases in the middle. CDR1 SGHVS and CDR2 FNYEAQ come from the germline V gene. The CDR3 has 15 residues. DNA of the CDR3: TGTGCCAGCAGCTTAGCAGGGAGCTCTGGAAACACCATATATTTT. Translated, it gives CASSLAGSSGNTIYF.

The chain combines TRBV6-1 with TRBJ1-6; D not resolved. CDR3 length equals 16 residues. The germline gives CDR1 MNHNS, CDR2 SASEGT. V was shortened by 2 bases and J by 10 bases, with 18 bases between the two germline ends. CDR3 amino acids: CASSEPDILPSSPLHF. Written as DNA, the CDR3 is TGTGCCAGCAGTGAACCAGACATACTGCCGAGCTCACCCCTCCACTTT.

The rearrangement uses TRBV6-5 and TRBJ1-6; D not certain. V lost 5 bases, J lost 9 bases, and 17 bases lay in between. This CDR3 spans 15 amino acids. From germline, CDR1 is MNHEY and CDR2 SVGAGI. The CDR3 spells CASSLGGFSASPLHF. The CDR3, as DNA: TGTGCCAGCAGTCTCGGCGGGTTCTCGGCTTCACCCCTCCACTTT.

The rearrangement uses TRBV19 and TRBJ1-1; TRBD1 matches 7 bases. The CDR3 loop spans 13 amino acids. After removal of 5 bases from V and 11 bases from J, the junction contained 11 bases not matched to a gene. Germline loops: CDR1 LNHDA, CDR2 SQIVND (reference sequence). In DNA form, the CDR3 reads TGTGCCAGTAGTCAAGCCCGGGACAGCTCCGCTTTCTTT. This sequence encodes CASSQARDSSAFF.

The chain joins TRBV7-2 to TRBJ2-6, with 13 bases identical to TRBD2. V gave up 5 bases and J gave up 3 bases; unmatched junction bases: 7. Germline V gene lookup returns CDR1 SGHTA and CDR2 FQGNSA. The CDR3 length is 18 residues. The CDR3 loop is CASSQGLAGVGGANVLTF. CDR3 in DNA: TGTGCCAGCAGCCAAGGACTAGCGGGAGTTGGTGGGGCCAACGTCCTGACTTTC.

CDR3 in DNA: TGTGCCAGCAGCACTAGACAGGGCCATGTGAACACTGAAGCTTTCTTT. It specifies CASSTRQGHVNTEAFF. The chain carries TRBV7-8 and TRBJ1-1; TRBD1 agrees at 7 bases. The J segment lost 0 bases and the V segment lost 5 bases, leaving 9 bases of the junction unmatched. The CDR3 covers 16 residues. Germline-derived CDR1 and CDR2 are SGHVS and FQNEAQ.

The J gene is TRBJ2-3, the V gene TRBV15, with D perhaps matching TRBD2 (6 bases). V dropped 5 bases and J dropped 2 bases, with 17 bases sitting between them. This CDR3 has 16 amino acids. Per the germline V gene, CDR1 is LNHNV and CDR2 is YYDKDF (reference sequence). The CDR3 coding sequence is TGTGCCACCAGCCTACAGGACTACTCCCCCACAGATACGCAGTATTTT. Translation gives CATSLQDYSPTDTQYF.

This chain connects TRBV9 to TRBJ1-3, with D unresolved. The CDR3 is 13 amino acids. The germline V and J ends were trimmed by 4 bases and 4 bases, with 9 bases remaining between them. CDR1 and CDR2 from the germline V gene are SGDLS and YYNGEE. DNA for the CDR3: TGTGCCAGCAGCTACGGGGTCGGAAACACCATATATTTT. Translating gives CASSYGVGNTIYF.

This chain links TRBV2 with TRBJ2-1; D unresolved. The CDR3 contains 12 residues. Germline CDR1 reads SNHLY; CDR2 reads FYNNEI. Deletions cut 8 bases from V and 1 base from J, with 6 bases between. In DNA form, the CDR3 reads TGTGCCAGCCCCCCATCCTACAATGAGCAGTTCTTC. This encodes CASPPSYNEQFF.

This chain uses TRBV6-1 with TRBJ2-1, with TRBD1 as a possible D gene (6 bases). Germline assignment: CDR1 MNHNS and CDR2 SASEGT. Trimming cost V 1 base and J 5 bases, with 12 bases left between them. The CDR3 runs to 15 residues. CDR3 bases: TGTGCCAGCAGTGAAGGGGGGCAGGGAAACAATGAGCAGTTCTTC. This gives the protein CASSEGGQGNNEQFF.

This chain connects TRBV29-1 to TRBJ2-7; tentative D call: TRBD1 (5 bases). Germline CDR1 reads SQVTM; CDR2 reads ANQGSEA. The CDR3 is 11 residues long. The V and J ends lost 6 bases and 3 bases respectively, with 9 bases between them. Here the CDR3 DNA reads TGCAGCGTAGAAAGGGGCTACGAGCAGTACTTC. Translated, it gives CSVERGYEQYF.

The chain joins TRBV4-1 to TRBJ2-4; TRBD1 might be the D (5 bases). CDR1 and CDR2 from the germline V gene are MGHRA and YSYEKL. V lost 1 base, J lost 3 bases, and 13 bases lay in between. The CDR3 runs to 16 residues. The DNA of the CDR3 is TGCGCCAGCAGCCAAGCGATTGACAGCTACAAAAACATTCAGTACTTC. Amino acid sequence: CASSQAIDSYKNIQYF.

The rearrangement joins TRBV6-5 to TRBJ2-7, with TRBD1 matching over 9 bases. Germline CDR1 reads MNHEY; CDR2 reads SVGAGI. The CDR3 consists of 13 residues. The V and J ends lost 10 bases and 6 bases, in that order; junction bases with no gene match: 10. CDR3 in amino acids: CANSQGAQFEQYF. The CDR3 nucleotides read TGTGCCAACTCACAGGGGGCGCAGTTCGAGCAGTACTTC.

The rearrangement links TRBV7-8 to TRBJ1-6; D is uncertain. The CDR3 sequence is 15 residues long. V lost 6 bases and J lost 8, with 17 bases in between. In germline, CDR1 is SGHVS, CDR2 FQNEAQ. The CDR3 reads CASRSQAGSYSPLHF. The CDR3, as DNA: TGTGCCAGCAGATCTCAAGCGGGCAGTTATTCACCCCTCCACTTT.

The chain is built from TRBV12-3 or TRBV12-4 and TRBJ1-4; maybe TRBD1 (6 bases). V gave up 2 bases and J gave up 6 bases, with 7 bases separating them. The CDR3 length is 13 residues. CDR3 region: CASSLQGYEKLFF. The CDR3 DNA reads TGTGCCAGCAGTTTACAGGGGTATGAAAAACTGTTTTTT.

The chain carries TRBV2 and TRBJ2-4; TRBD2 is a possible D gene (6 bases). The ends were cut back, 8 bases at V and 1 base at J, with 15 bases in the middle. CDR3 length equals 15 residues. Germline V lookup: CDR1 SNHLY, CDR2 FYNNEI. CDR3 loop: CASGGTPGAKNIQYF. The DNA of the CDR3 is TGTGCCAGCGGGGGGACCCCCGGCGCCAAAAACATTCAGTACTTC.